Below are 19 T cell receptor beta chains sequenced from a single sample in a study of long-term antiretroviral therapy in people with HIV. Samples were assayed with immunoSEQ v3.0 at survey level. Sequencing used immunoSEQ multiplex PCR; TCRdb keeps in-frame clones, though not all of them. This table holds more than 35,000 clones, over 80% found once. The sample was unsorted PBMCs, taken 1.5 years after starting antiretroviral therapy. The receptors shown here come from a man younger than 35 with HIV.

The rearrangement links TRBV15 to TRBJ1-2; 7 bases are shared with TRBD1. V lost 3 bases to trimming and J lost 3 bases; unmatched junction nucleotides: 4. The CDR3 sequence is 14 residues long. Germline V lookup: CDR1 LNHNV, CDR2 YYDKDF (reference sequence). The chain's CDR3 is CATSRDRSHYGYTF. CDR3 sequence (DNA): TGTGCCACCAGCAGGGACAGGTCGCACTATGGCTACACCTTC.

CDR3 bases: TGTGCCAGCAGTTCCGTTATTAACACCATATATTTT. Amino acids: CASSSVINTIYF. The chain is built from TRBV25-1 and TRBJ1-3, with no clear D. The CDR3 extends over 12 amino acids. CDR1 and CDR2 from the germline V gene are MGHDK and SYGVNS. The V end was cut by 5 bases, the J end by 7 bases, with 9 bases between.

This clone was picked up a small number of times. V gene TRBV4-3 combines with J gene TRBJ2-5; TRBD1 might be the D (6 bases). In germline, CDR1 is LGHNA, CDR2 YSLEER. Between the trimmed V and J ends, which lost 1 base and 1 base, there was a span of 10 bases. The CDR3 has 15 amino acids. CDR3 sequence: CASSQVYRVQETQYF. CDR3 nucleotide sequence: TGCGCCAGCAGCCAAGTTTACAGGGTCCAAGAGACCCAGTACTTC.

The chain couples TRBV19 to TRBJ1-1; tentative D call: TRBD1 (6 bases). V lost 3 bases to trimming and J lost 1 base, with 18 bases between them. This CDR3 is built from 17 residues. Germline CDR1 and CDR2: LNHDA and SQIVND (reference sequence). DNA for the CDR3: TGTGCCAGTAGTATGTATTTGGGGGGCAGTTGGAACACTGAAGCTTTCTTT. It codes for CASSMYLGGSWNTEAFF.

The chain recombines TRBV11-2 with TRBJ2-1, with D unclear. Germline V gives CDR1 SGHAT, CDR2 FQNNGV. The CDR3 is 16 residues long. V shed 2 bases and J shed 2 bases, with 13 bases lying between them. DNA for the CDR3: TGTGCCAGCAGCTTAAGGGTAGCTGCACCCTACAATGAGCAGTTCTTC. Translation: CASSLRVAAPYNEQFF.

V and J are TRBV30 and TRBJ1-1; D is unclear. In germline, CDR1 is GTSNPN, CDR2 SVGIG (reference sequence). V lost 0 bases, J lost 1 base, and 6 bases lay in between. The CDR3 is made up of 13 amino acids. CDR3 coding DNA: TGTGCCTGGAGTGTACTAGAGAACACTGAAGCTTTCTTT. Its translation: CAWSVLENTEAFF.

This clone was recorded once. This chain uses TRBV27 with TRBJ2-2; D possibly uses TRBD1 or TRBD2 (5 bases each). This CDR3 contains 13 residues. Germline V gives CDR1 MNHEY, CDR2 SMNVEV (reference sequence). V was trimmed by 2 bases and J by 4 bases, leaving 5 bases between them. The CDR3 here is CASSLGGTGELFF. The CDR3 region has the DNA TGTGCCAGCAGTTTAGGGGGCACCGGGGAGCTGTTTTTT.

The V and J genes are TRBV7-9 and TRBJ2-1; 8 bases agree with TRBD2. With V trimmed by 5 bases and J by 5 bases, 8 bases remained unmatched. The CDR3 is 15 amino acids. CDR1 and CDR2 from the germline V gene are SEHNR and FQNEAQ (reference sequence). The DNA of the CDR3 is TGTGCCAGCAGCCTTCGGACTAGCCCCCACAATGAGCAGTTCTTC. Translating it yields CASSLRTSPHNEQFF. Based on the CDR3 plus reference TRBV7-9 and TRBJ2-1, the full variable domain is DTGVSQNPRHKITKRGQNVTFRCDPISEHNRLYWYRQTLGQGPEFLTYFQNEAQLEKSRLLSDRFSAERPKGSFSTLEIQRTEQGDSAMYLCASSLRTSPHNEQFFGPGTRLTVL.

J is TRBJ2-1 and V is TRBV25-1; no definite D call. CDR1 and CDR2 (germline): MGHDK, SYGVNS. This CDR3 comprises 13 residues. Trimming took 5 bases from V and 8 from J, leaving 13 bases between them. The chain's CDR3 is CASSPGLRDEQFF. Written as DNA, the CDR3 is TGTGCCAGCAGTCCGGGTCTTAGGGATGAGCAGTTCTTC.

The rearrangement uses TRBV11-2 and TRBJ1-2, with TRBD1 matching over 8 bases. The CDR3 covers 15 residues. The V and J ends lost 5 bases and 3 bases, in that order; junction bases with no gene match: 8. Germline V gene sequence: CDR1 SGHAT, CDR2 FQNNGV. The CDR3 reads CASSTDRGSYYGYTF. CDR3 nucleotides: TGTGCCAGCAGCACCGACAGGGGTTCATACTATGGCTACACCTTC.

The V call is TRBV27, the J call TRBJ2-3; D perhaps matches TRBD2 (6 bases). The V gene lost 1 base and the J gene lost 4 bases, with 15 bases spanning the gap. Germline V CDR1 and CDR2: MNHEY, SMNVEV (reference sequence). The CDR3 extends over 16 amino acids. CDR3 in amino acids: CASSLFGGWGPDTQYF. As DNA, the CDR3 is TGTGCCAGCAGTTTATTCGGGGGTTGGGGCCCAGATACGCAGTATTTT.

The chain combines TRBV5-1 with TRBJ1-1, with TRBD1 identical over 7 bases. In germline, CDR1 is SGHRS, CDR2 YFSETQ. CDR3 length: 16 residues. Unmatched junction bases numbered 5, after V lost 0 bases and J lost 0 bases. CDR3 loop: CASSLETGRVNTEAFF. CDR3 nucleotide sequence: TGCGCCAGCAGCTTGGAGACAGGGAGGGTGAACACTGAAGCTTTCTTT.

CDR3 sequence reads: CASSLEGIRQFF. The CDR3 region has the DNA TGTGCCAGCAGCTTAGAAGGAATCAGGCAGTTCTTC. The gene calls are TRBV7-2 and TRBJ2-1; D is unclear. Trimming shortened V by 1 base and J by 12 bases, and 10 bases separated the two germline ends. The germline V gene encodes CDR1 SGHTA and CDR2 FQGNSA. This CDR3 contains 12 residues. The full variable domain, with the rest looked up from reference TRBV7-2 and TRBJ2-1, is GAGVSQSPSNKVTEKGKDVELRCDPISGHTALYWYRQSLGQGLEFLIYFQGNSAPDKSGLPSDRFSAERTGGSVSTLTIQRTQQEDSAVYLCASSLEGIRQFFGPGTRLTVL.

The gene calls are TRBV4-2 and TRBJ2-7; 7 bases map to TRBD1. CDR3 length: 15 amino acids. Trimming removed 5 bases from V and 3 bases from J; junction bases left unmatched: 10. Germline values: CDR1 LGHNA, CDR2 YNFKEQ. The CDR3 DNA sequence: TGTGCCAGCAGCACCCCCGGGGACAGCTACTACGAGCAGTACTTC. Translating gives CASSTPGDSYYEQYF.

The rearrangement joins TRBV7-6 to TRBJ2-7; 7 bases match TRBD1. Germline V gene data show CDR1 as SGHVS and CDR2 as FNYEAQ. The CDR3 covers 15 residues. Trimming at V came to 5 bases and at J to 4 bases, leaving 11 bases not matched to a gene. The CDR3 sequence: CASSHGPGQSYEQYF. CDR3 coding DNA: TGTGCCAGCAGCCATGGCCCGGGACAGAGTTACGAGCAGTACTTC.

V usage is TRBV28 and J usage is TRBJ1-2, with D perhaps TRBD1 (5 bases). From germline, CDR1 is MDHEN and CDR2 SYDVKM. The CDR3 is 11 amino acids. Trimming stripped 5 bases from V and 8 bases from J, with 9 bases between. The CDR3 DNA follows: TGTGCCAGCAGTGCCACAGGCGGCTACACCTTC. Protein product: CASSATGGYTF.

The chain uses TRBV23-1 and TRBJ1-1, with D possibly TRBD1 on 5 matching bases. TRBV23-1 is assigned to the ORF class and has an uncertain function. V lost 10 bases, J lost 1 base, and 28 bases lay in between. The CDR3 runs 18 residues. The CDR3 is CANTNTGDSATANTEAFF. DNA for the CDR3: TGCGCCAACACCAACACGGGGGATAGCGCGACAGCGAACACTGAAGCTTTCTTT.

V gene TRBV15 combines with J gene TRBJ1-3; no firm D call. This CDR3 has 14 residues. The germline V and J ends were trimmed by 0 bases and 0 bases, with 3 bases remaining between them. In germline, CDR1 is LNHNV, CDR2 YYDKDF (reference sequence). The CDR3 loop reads CATSRDVSGNTIYF. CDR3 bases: TGTGCCACCAGCAGAGATGTCTCTGGAAACACCATATATTTT.

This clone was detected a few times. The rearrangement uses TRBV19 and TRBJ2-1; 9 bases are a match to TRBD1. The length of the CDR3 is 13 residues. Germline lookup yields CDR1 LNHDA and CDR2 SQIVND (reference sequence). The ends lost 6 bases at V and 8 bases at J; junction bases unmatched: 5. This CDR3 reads CASRDRGIDEQFF. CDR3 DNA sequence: TGTGCCAGTAGAGACAGGGGGATCGATGAGCAGTTCTTC. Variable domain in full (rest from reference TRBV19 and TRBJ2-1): DGGITQSPKYLFRKEGQNVTLSCEQNLNHDAMYWYRQDPGQGLRLIYYSQIVNDFQKGDIAEGYSVSREKKESFPLTVTSAQKNPTAFYLCASRDRGIDEQFFGPGTRLTVL.